The 32 T cell receptor beta chains in this list originate from one sample, sequenced in a study of shared clonotypes between healthy human individuals. TCRdb's table, derived via immunoSEQ multiplex PCR, lists solely in-frame clones and lacks some. The sample holds about half a million clones, approximately 85% seen once. The sequencing input was PBMCs. These receptors came from a middle-aged woman in good health. Some clones in this sample may be carry-over from other donors' samples.

The rearrangement joins TRBV30 to TRBJ1-5, with 7 bases that match TRBD1. Trimming at V came to 0 bases and at J to 2 bases, leaving 13 bases not matched to a gene. The CDR3 spans 18 residues. Looked up from germline, CDR1 is GTSNPN and CDR2 is SVGIG (reference sequence). The DNA of the CDR3 is TGTGCCTGGAGTGTACGGGGGGGGATACAGGGGCGCAATCAGCCCCAGCATTTT. Translating it yields CAWSVRGGIQGRNQPQHF.

The V and J genes are TRBV15 and TRBJ2-7, with D perhaps TRBD2 (7 bases). CDR3 length: 13 residues. V lost 4 bases to trimming and J lost 2 bases, with 9 bases between them. CDR1 and CDR2 (germline): LNHNV, YYDKDF (reference sequence). The CDR3 loop reads CATSMGGPYEQYF. CDR3 coding DNA: TGTGCCACCAGCATGGGGGGGCCCTACGAGCAGTACTTC.

The chain carries TRBV7-3 and TRBJ1-1, with D hard to call. The ends were cut back, 5 bases at V and 5 bases at J, with 6 bases in the middle. Germline CDR1 is SGHTA and CDR2 is FQGTGA. The CDR3 runs 11 residues. The CDR3 DNA is TGTGCCAGCAGCACGGGGACTGAAGCTTTCTTT. Its protein is CASSTGTEAFF.

The J gene is TRBJ2-1, the V gene TRBV27; 10 bases match TRBD1. The CDR3 is 17 residues long. J was trimmed by 3 bases and V by 6 bases; bases with no gene match: 11. Germline V gene data show CDR1 as MNHEY and CDR2 as SMNVEV (reference sequence). The CDR3 loop reads CASSFFGGQGYYNEQFF. For the CDR3, the DNA is TGTGCCAGCAGCTTCTTTGGGGGACAGGGGTACTACAATGAGCAGTTCTTC.

The chain uses TRBV10-1 and TRBJ2-5; D gene ambiguous. This CDR3 is built from 13 residues. V lost 0 bases, J lost 1 base, and 3 bases lay in between. Germline V CDR1 and CDR2: WNHNN, SYGVQD (reference sequence). This CDR3 reads CASSESFQETQYF. The CDR3 nucleotides read TGCGCCAGCAGTGAGTCGTTCCAAGAGACCCAGTACTTC.

The rearrangement links TRBV5-1 to TRBJ1-2; TRBD1 agrees at 9 bases. Germline V lookup: CDR1 SGHRS, CDR2 YFSETQ. The CDR3 extends over 17 amino acids. V trimming: 3 bases; J trimming: 4 bases; junction bases outside the gene matches: 13. The CDR3 region has the DNA TGCGCCAGCAGCTCGAGCCCGGGACAGGGTACGAGCTATGGCTACACCTTC. Translating gives CASSSSPGQGTSYGYTF.

The rearrangement links TRBV5-6 to TRBJ2-1, with a weak D call TRBD1 (6 bases). The germline V gene encodes CDR1 SGHDT and CDR2 YYEEEE. This CDR3 spans 15 amino acids. Trimming stripped 3 bases from V and 5 bases from J, with 15 bases between. CDR3 in DNA: TGTGCCAGCAGCTCCTACGGACAGCTAGACAATGAGCAGTTCTTC. This sequence encodes CASSSYGQLDNEQFF.

This clone was seen more than once but under ten times. The genes are TRBV28 and TRBJ2-3; D might be TRBD2 (6 bases). The V end was cut by 1 base, the J end by 0 bases, with 8 bases between. CDR1 is MDHEN, CDR2 SYDVKM, per germline. CDR3 length equals 15 residues. DNA of the CDR3: TGTGCCAGCAGTTTATCGGGACTGAGCACAGATACGCAGTATTTT. Translating gives CASSLSGLSTDTQYF.

The CDR3 protein is CASTQGADPLEQYF. In nucleotides, the CDR3 is TGTGCCAGCACACAGGGGGCAGATCCTCTCGAGCAGTACTTC. V and J are TRBV6-1 and TRBJ2-7, with 9 bases aligning to TRBD1. The CDR3 loop spans 14 amino acids. V lost 7 bases and J lost 6; bases outside the gene matches: 10. Germline assignment: CDR1 MNHNS and CDR2 SASEGT.

CDR3 bases: TGTGCCTGGAATCCAGGGGGGAGCTCCTACAATGAGCAGTTCTTC. Protein: CAWNPGGSSYNEQFF. This sequence joins TRBV30 and TRBJ2-1; D possibly corresponds to TRBD1 (7 bases). The CDR3 loop spans 15 amino acids. Germline V gene sequence: CDR1 GTSNPN, CDR2 SVGIG (reference sequence). V gave up 4 bases and J gave up 0 bases, with 13 bases separating them.

In this sample, this clone turned up once. The V gene is TRBV7-2, the J gene TRBJ2-4, with a weak D call TRBD1 (6 bases). The CDR3 covers 14 residues. CDR1 SGHTA and CDR2 FQGNSA come from the germline V gene. V lost 5 bases to trimming and J lost 4 bases, with 12 bases between them. CDR3 loop: CASSPGTPKNIQYF. The CDR3 DNA is TGTGCCAGCAGCCCCGGGACACCAAAAAACATTCAGTACTTC.

This clone has only one observation. This sequence joins TRBV7-6 and TRBJ1-4, with TRBD1 identical over 9 bases. CDR1 and CDR2 (germline): SGHVS, FNYEAQ. The CDR3 spans 14 residues. Unmatched junction bases numbered 6, after V lost 5 bases and J lost 8 bases. CDR3 coding DNA: TGTGCCAGCAGCCCAATAGGGACAGGGGAAAAACTGTTTTTT. It codes for CASSPIGTGEKLFF.

V gene TRBV9 combines with J gene TRBJ2-1; no clear D gene. This CDR3 is 11 amino acids long. The V end was cut by 0 bases, the J end by 8 bases, with 3 bases between. CDR1 and CDR2 (germline): SGDLS, YYNGEE. Written as DNA, the CDR3 is TGTGCCAGCAGCGTAGGCGATGAGCAGTTCTTC. Amino acids: CASSVGDEQFF.

The chain joins TRBV6-5 to TRBJ2-5; weak D call: TRBD2 (5 bases). This CDR3 region has 15 residues. Germline CDR1 is MNHEY and CDR2 is SVGAGI. Trimming removed 0 bases from V and 5 bases from J, with 13 bases in between. CDR3 sequence reads: CASSYSGPPGETQYF. The CDR3 DNA sequence: TGTGCCAGCAGTTACTCTGGACCGCCGGGGGAGACCCAGTACTTC.

Only one count was recorded for this clone. The J gene is TRBJ1-4, the V gene TRBV4-2; TRBD1 aligns across 7 bases. The CDR3 contains 17 residues. J was trimmed by 5 bases and V by 2 bases; bases with no gene match: 11. Germline values: CDR1 LGHNA, CDR2 YNFKEQ. The CDR3 nucleotides read TGTGCCAGCAGCCAAACAGGGGCCCTCGATGAGAATGAAAAACTGTTTTTT. Amino acid sequence: CASSQTGALDENEKLFF.

This chain connects TRBV5-1 to TRBJ1-3; possible D gene TRBD1, 6 bases. The CDR3 contains 16 residues. The V and J ends lost 2 bases and 3 bases respectively, with 15 bases between them. CDR1 is SGHRS and CDR2 is YFSETQ in the germline V gene. The CDR3, as DNA: TGCGCCAGCAGCTTAGGGGGTACCCTAGGTGGAAACACCATATATTTT. Encoded protein: CASSLGGTLGGNTIYF.

This clone was picked up one time. The chain joins TRBV7-9 to TRBJ2-7; 10 nucleotides align to TRBD1. V gave up 8 bases and J gave up 4 bases; unmatched junction bases: 8. CDR1 SEHNR and CDR2 FQNEAQ come from the germline V gene (reference sequence). The CDR3 spans 14 residues. The CDR3 sequence is CASSGTGDRYEQYF. The DNA for the CDR3 is TGTGCCAGCTCCGGGACAGGGGATCGTTACGAGCAGTACTTC.

The rearrangement uses TRBV18 and TRBJ2-7, with 13 bases lining up with TRBD2. The V gene's germline CDR1 is KGHSH and CDR2 LQKENI. The CDR3 loop spans 15 amino acids. V shed 3 bases, J shed 7 bases, and the junction held 6 bases outside the gene matches. CDR3 sequence reads: CASSPGLAGAREQYF. The CDR3 nucleotides read TGTGCCAGCTCACCCGGACTAGCGGGAGCGAGAGAGCAGTACTTC.

The chain has TRBV18 and TRBJ2-3, with 9 bases that match TRBD1. With V trimmed by 3 bases and J by 1 base, 2 bases remained unmatched. This CDR3 has 15 amino acids. The germline V gene has CDR1 KGHSH and CDR2 LQKENI. CDR3 sequence reads: CASSPTGGGTDTQYF. The CDR3 DNA follows: TGTGCCAGCTCACCGACAGGGGGTGGCACAGATACGCAGTATTTT.

The gene calls are TRBV28 and TRBJ2-2; D gene ambiguous. This CDR3 spans 12 amino acids. The V end lost 8 bases, the J end lost 5 bases, and 9 bases lay between the germline ends. Germline V CDR1 and CDR2: MDHEN, SYDVKM. CDR3 region: CASQTSTGELFF. CDR3 DNA sequence: TGTGCCAGCCAGACCAGTACCGGGGAGCTGTTTTTT.

V is TRBV29-1 and J is TRBJ2-7; perhaps TRBD2 as D (6 bases). This CDR3 contains 13 residues. V was clipped by 4 bases and J by 6 bases, with 16 bases between them. Germline CDR1 SQVTM, CDR2 ANQGSEA. This CDR3 is CSVVWREFGEQYF. The CDR3 nucleotides are TGCAGCGTTGTTTGGCGGGAATTCGGCGAGCAGTACTTC.

The chain uses TRBV27 and TRBJ1-5, with unresolved D. The CDR3 totals 13 residues. Per germline, CDR1 MNHEY and CDR2 SMNVEV (reference sequence). V was shortened by 2 bases and J by 5 bases, with 7 bases between the two germline ends. As DNA, the CDR3 is TGTGCCAGCAGTTTAATAGCCTATCAGCCCCAGCATTTT. Amino acids: CASSLIAYQPQHF.

This rearrangement joins TRBV28 to TRBJ1-2; D is undetermined. V lost 5 bases and J lost 6, with 13 bases in between. CDR3 length equals 13 residues. CDR1 MDHEN and CDR2 SYDVKM come from the germline V gene. The CDR3 spells CASSATDGNGYTF. DNA for the CDR3: TGTGCCAGCAGTGCCACTGACGGAAATGGCTACACCTTC.

This clone was observed a handful of times. The same CDR3 arises from other DNA sequences in this sample as well. The rearrangement links TRBV7-2 to TRBJ1-2, with D perhaps TRBD1 (5 bases). The CDR3 is 12 amino acids. Germline CDR1 reads SGHTA; CDR2 reads FQGNSA. Trimming pared 2 bases from V and 4 bases from J, leaving 5 bases between. CDR3 sequence reads: CASSLQGYGYTF. Here the CDR3 DNA reads TGTGCCAGCAGCTTACAGGGCTATGGCTACACCTTC.

This clone was counted a few times. At the DNA level, this CDR3 is encoded by other sequences in the same sample as well. The CDR3 loop reads CASSLVDQPQHF. Written as DNA, the CDR3 is TGTGCCAGCAGCTTGGTAGATCAGCCCCAGCATTTT. The chain recombines TRBV5-6 with TRBJ1-5; D is unclear. Trimming shortened V by 0 bases and J by 5 bases, and 3 bases separated the two germline ends. This CDR3 comprises 12 residues. Germline-derived CDR1 and CDR2 are SGHDT and YYEEEE.

The sample holds a few counts of this clone. The chain couples TRBV6-6 to TRBJ2-5, with D unclear. Per the germline V gene, CDR1 is MNHNY and CDR2 is SVGAGI (reference sequence). V lost 6 bases and J 4 bases, leaving 21 bases between the germline ends. There are 16 residues in the CDR3. The chain's CDR3 is CASRAPNRRGRETQYF. As DNA, the CDR3 is TGTGCCAGCAGGGCCCCAAACCGGCGAGGCCGAGAGACCCAGTACTTC.

This chain joins TRBV11-3 and TRBJ1-4; 7 bases agree with TRBD1. This CDR3 has 15 amino acids. Per germline, CDR1 SGHNT and CDR2 YENEEA. After removal of 5 bases from V and 3 bases from J, the junction contained 6 bases not matched to a gene. DNA of the CDR3: TGTGCCAGCAGCGACACAGGGGAGCCTAATGAAAAACTGTTTTTT. Translating gives CASSDTGEPNEKLFF. The full variable domain, with the rest looked up from reference TRBV11-3 and TRBJ1-4, is EAGVVQSPRYKIIEKKQPVAFWCNPISGHNTLYWYLQNLGQGPELLIRYENEEAVDDSQLPKDRFSAERLKGVDSTLKIQPAELGDSAVYLCASSDTGEPNEKLFFGSGTQLSVL.

Many counts were recorded for this clone. The chain employs TRBV7-9 and TRBJ2-2, with D maybe TRBD1 (5 bases). Between the trimmed V and J ends, which lost 2 bases and 3 bases, there was a span of 19 bases. CDR3 length: 18 residues. From germline, CDR1 is SEHNR and CDR2 FQNEAQ (reference sequence). In DNA, the CDR3 is TGTGCCAGCAGCTTATTACGTTCTCGGCAGGGTTACACCGGGGAGCTGTTTTTT. This codes for CASSLLRSRQGYTGELFF. The full variable domain, rest sourced from reference TRBV7-9 and TRBJ2-2, is DTGVSQNPRHKITKRGQNVTFRCDPISEHNRLYWYRQTLGQGPEFLTYFQNEAQLEKSRLLSDRFSAERPKGSFSTLEIQRTEQGDSAMYLCASSLLRSRQGYTGELFFGEGSRLTVL.

As concerns this clone: Within the sample, other DNA sequences also encode this same CDR3. The genes are TRBV28 and TRBJ1-4; possibly TRBD1 for D (5 bases). This CDR3 contains 15 residues. V was cut by 6 bases and J by 0 bases, with 11 bases left in between. Germline values: CDR1 MDHEN, CDR2 SYDVKM. CDR3 residues: CASSSGGATNEKLFF. The CDR3 DNA sequence: TGTGCCAGCAGCTCCGGGGGGGCAACTAATGAAAAACTGTTTTTT.

For this clone: The junction departs from germline at one end; a sequencing error may be responsible. V is TRBV5-5 and J is TRBJ2-7; 9 nucleotides align to TRBD2. Per germline, CDR1 SGHKS and CDR2 YYEKEE (reference sequence). This CDR3 is 14 amino acids long. The CDR3 here is CASTLPGTSSEQYF. For the CDR3, the DNA is TGTGCCAGCACCTTGCCCGGGACTAGCTCGGAGCAGTACTTC.

The chain joins TRBV11-2 to TRBJ1-3; TRBD1 aligns across 11 bases. Germline CDR1 reads SGHAT; CDR2 reads FQNNGV. J lost 3 bases, V lost 5 bases, and 6 bases had no gene match. The CDR3 loop spans 16 amino acids. The CDR3 sequence: CASSPWTGGDGNTIYF. The CDR3 coding sequence is TGTGCCAGCAGCCCTTGGACAGGGGGCGATGGAAACACCATATATTTT. Variable domain in full (rest from reference TRBV11-2 and TRBJ1-3): EAGVAQSPRYKIIEKRQSVAFWCNPISGHATLYWYQQILGQGPKLLIQFQNNGVVDDSQLPKDRFSAERLKGVDSTLKIQPAKLEDSAVYLCASSPWTGGDGNTIYFGEGSWLTVV.

V and J are TRBV7-8 and TRBJ1-1; D remains ambiguous. Looked up from germline, CDR1 is SGHVS and CDR2 is FQNEAQ. This CDR3 contains 16 residues. The V gene lost 3 bases and the J gene lost 0 bases, with 14 bases spanning the gap. CDR3 DNA sequence: TGTGCCAGCAGCTTCGGCGGTCAAGGACTGAACACTGAAGCTTTCTTT. Translation: CASSFGGQGLNTEAFF.